The 15 T cell receptor beta chains listed next were all sequenced from one sample in a study of tissue T cells after allogeneic stem cell transplantation. Sample time point: mouse harvest day 7 after allogeneic transplant. The graft held 10^6 splenic CD5+ T cells and 10^7 T-cell-depleted bone marrow cells. Profiled with immunoSEQ multiplex PCR; TCRdb holds only in-frame clones, not every one. The table lists 2,000 to 3,000 clones, roughly 50% of them singletons. Sequenced material: spleen. The source is a female BALB/c mouse given C57BL/6 T cells with graft-versus-host disease after an allogeneic hematopoietic cell transplant.

As for this clone: Gene names and germline refer to mouse. CDR3 amino acids: CASSRTVNTEVFF. The covered CDR3 bases are TGTGCCAGCAGCCGGACAGTAAACACAGAAGTCTTC. The gene calls are TRBV14 and TRBJ1-1; D perhaps matches TRBD1 (6 bases). The read finishes 1 residue shy of the CDR3 end, and the germline J gene is used to complete it. Germline V gene sequence: CDR1 SGHDT, CDR2 FRDEAV. This CDR3 contains 13 residues. V was clipped by 5 bases and J by 1 base, with 9 bases between them.

Worth noting for this clone: Each gene name is a mouse one. Sequencing ends 1 residue short of the CDR3 end; the germline J gene provides the rest. The chain combines TRBV15 with TRBJ2-3; TRBD1 or TRBD2 may be the D gene (5 bases each). The V gene lost 1 base and the J gene lost 2 bases, with 7 bases spanning the gap. Germline CDR1 reads SGHND; CDR2 reads FRSKSL. This CDR3 comprises 14 residues. The CDR3 DNA, read in part, is TGTGCCAGCAGTTTAGGGGGGTCTGCAGAAACGCTGTAT. It encodes CASSLGGSAETLY. The full-length CDR3 reads as CASSLGGSAETLYF.

To note about this clone: Genes here carry mouse names. The CDR3 end falls 1 residue outside the read, so it is completed with the germline J gene. The chain recombines TRBV26 with TRBJ2-7, with D possibly matching TRBD2 (7 bases). CDR1 KGHPV and CDR2 FQNQEV come from the germline V gene (reference sequence). Trimming removed 8 bases at V and 3 bases at J, with 17 bases between. The CDR3 is 14 amino acids. Here the CDR3 reads CASGDLGASYEQYF. The CDR3 DNA, read in part, is TGTGCCAGCGGTGATCTGGGGGCGAGCTATGAACAGTAC. Filled out from reference TRBV26 and TRBJ2-7, the complete variable domain reads NSKVIQTPRYLVKGQGQKAKMRCIPEKGHPVVFWYQQNKNNEFKFLINFQNQEVLQQIDMTEKRFSAECPSNSPCSLEIQSSEAGDSALYLCASGDLGASYEQYFGPGTRLTVL.

There are a few counts of this clone. Gene names are the mouse ones. Read sequence stops 1 residue before the CDR3 end, and the germline J gene provides the missing end. The chain combines TRBV26 with TRBJ2-7; perhaps TRBD1 as D (6 bases). Germline-derived CDR1 and CDR2 are KGHPV and FQNQEV (reference sequence). The CDR3 is 13 amino acids. The V end lost 2 bases, the J end lost 4 bases, and 9 bases lay between the germline ends. CDR3 residues: CASSLGDKYEQYF. The CDR3 bases that were read are TGTGCCAGCAGTCTGGGGGACAAATATGAACAGTAC.

As to this clone: The germline and genes are mouse ones. The read ends 1 residue early relative to the CDR3; the germline J gene fills the gap. This chain uses TRBV3 with TRBJ1-3; D ambiguous. V was cut by 5 bases and J by 1 base, with 3 bases left in between. The CDR3 length is 12 residues. In germline, CDR1 is SNHLY, CDR2 FYNGKV (reference sequence). CDR3 sequence reads: CASSLSGNTLYF. CDR3 DNA (partial): TGTGCCAGCAGCCTCTCTGGAAATACGCTCTAT. The full variable domain, rest sourced from reference TRBV3 and TRBJ1-3, is GPKVLQIPSHQIIDMGQMVTLNCDPVSNHLYFYWYKQILGQQMEFLVNFYNGKVMEKSKLFKDQFSVERPDGSYFTLKIQPTALEDSAVYFCASSLSGNTLYFGEGSRLIVV.

This clone showed up just a few times. Germline and genes here are mouse. With the read ending 1 residue before the CDR3 end, the germline J gene is used to fill in that end. V usage is TRBV12-2 and J usage is TRBJ2-7; 11 bases match TRBD1. V lost 3 bases to trimming and J lost 6 bases; unmatched junction nucleotides: 3. The CDR3 runs to 13 residues. Germline V lookup: CDR1 SGHLS, CDR2 HYDKME. CDR3 sequence reads: CASSGDRGIEQYF. Incomplete CDR3 DNA: TGTGCCAGCTCTGGGGACAGGGGGATTGAACAGTAC.

As to this clone: Gene names are mouse gene names. The read comes to an end 1 residue before the CDR3 does, leaving the germline J gene to fill in the end. The chain joins TRBV12-1 to TRBJ1-2; unclear D gene. The V gene's germline CDR1 is SGHSN and CDR2 HYEKVE. The CDR3 has 14 amino acids. The ends were cut back, 2 bases at V and 9 bases at J, with 18 bases in the middle. CDR3 amino acids: CASSRGNGKLHYTF. CDR3 bases read: TGTGCCAGCTCTCGCGGGAATGGCAAACTCCACTACACC.

Regarding this clone: The genes and germline here are from mouse. CDR3 loop: CASRPGQNYAEQFF. The CDR3 bases that were read are TGTGCAAGCAGACCGGGACAGAACTATGCTGAGCAGTTC. J is TRBJ2-1 and V is TRBV16, with 7 bases identical to TRBD1. The read terminates 1 residue ahead of where the CDR3 ends, so the germline J gene completes it. After removal of 6 bases from V and 1 base from J, the junction contained 3 bases not matched to a gene. Germline lookup yields CDR1 SGHSA and CDR2 FRNQAP. This CDR3 region has 14 residues.

As concerns this clone: The genes and germline here are from mouse. Coverage ceases 1 residue before the CDR3 finishes, and the germline J gene fills in the end. The chain links TRBV14 to TRBJ2-1, with TRBD2 as a possible D gene (7 bases). V was shortened by 2 bases and J by 5 bases, with 11 bases between the two germline ends. Germline-derived CDR1 and CDR2 are SGHDT and FRDEAV. The CDR3 is 14 residues long. Incomplete CDR3 DNA: TGTGCCAGCAGTTTGCTGGGGGCCCATGCTGAGCAGTTC. Translation gives CASSLLGAHAEQF. The whole CDR3 reads CASSLLGAHAEQFF.

In the case of this clone: A far more abundant clone sits one base away, making this likely a read error. Gene names refer to mouse genes. The CDR3 extends 1 residue past the end of the read, so its final part is completed from the germline J gene. The chain has TRBV29 and TRBJ2-5; 11 bases are shared with TRBD2. The V and J ends lost 5 bases and 1 base, in that order; junction bases with no gene match: 5. The CDR3 totals 16 residues. Germline V CDR1 and CDR2: MSHET, SYDVDS. CDR3: CASSDVGLGDQDTQYF. The sequenced part of the CDR3 DNA is TGTGCTAGCAGTGATGTGGGACTGGGGGACCAAGACACCCAGTAC.

This clone was counted between two and nine times. Mouse gene names and germline throughout. The read ends 1 residue early relative to the CDR3; the germline J gene fills the gap. The chain carries TRBV13-1 and TRBJ2-4; D gene unclear. CDR3 length: 11 residues. V was cut by 7 bases and J by 3 bases, with 6 bases left in between. Germline V gene data show CDR1 as NSHNY and CDR2 as SYGAGN. Partial CDR3 DNA: TGTGCCAGCCACAGACAAAACACCTTGTAC. Encoded protein: CASHRQNTLY. The complete CDR3 reads CASHRQNTLYF.

Details on this clone: The genes are named according to mouse. The read halts 1 residue ahead of the CDR3 end, with the missing end drawn from the germline J gene. The chain combines TRBV26 with TRBJ1-1, with TRBD1 identical over 9 bases. Per the germline V gene, CDR1 is KGHPV and CDR2 is FQNQEV (reference sequence). V trimming: 6 bases; J trimming: 3 bases; junction bases outside the gene matches: 11. CDR3 length: 16 residues. CDR3 residues: CASSAGGGQGDTEVFF. CDR3 DNA, as far as it was read: TGTGCCAGCAGCGCCGGGGGGGGACAGGGAGACACAGAAGTCTTC.

As to this clone: Gene names and germline match the mouse. Read data end 1 residue before the CDR3 end; the end is taken from the germline J gene. The V call is TRBV16, the J call TRBJ2-5; TRBD2 matches at 9 bases. CDR3 length: 14 amino acids. V lost 3 bases to trimming and J lost 3 bases; unmatched junction nucleotides: 1. Germline lookup yields CDR1 SGHSA and CDR2 FRNQAP. The sequenced part of the CDR3 DNA is TGTGCAAGCAGCTTTACTGGGGGGCAAGACACCCAGTAC. This sequence encodes CASSFTGGQDTQY. The full-length CDR3 reads as CASSFTGGQDTQYF.

This clone has more than one count but fewer than ten. Germline and genes: mouse. The CDR3 end is not reached by the read, which stops 1 residue before it; the germline J gene fills it in. The chain links TRBV13-3 to TRBJ2-7, with D possibly being TRBD1 or TRBD2 (6 bases each). Germline-derived CDR1 and CDR2 are NNHDY and SYVADS. V gave up 0 bases and J gave up 0 bases, with 10 bases separating them. The CDR3 has 15 amino acids. The CDR3 reads CASSDARGLSYEQYF. The CDR3 DNA, read in part, is TGTGCCAGCAGTGATGCTCGGGGGCTCTCCTATGAACAGTAC.

Concerning this clone: Genes and germline come from the mouse. CDR3 DNA (partial): TGTGCCAGCAGCCCGACTGGGGGGTATGAACAGTAC. Translated: CASSPTGGYEQY. Given in full, the CDR3 is CASSPTGGYEQYF. The chain carries TRBV3 and TRBJ2-7, with TRBD2 matching over 10 bases. Read data end 1 residue before the CDR3 end; the end is taken from the germline J gene. The CDR3 sequence is 13 residues long. CDR1 SNHLY and CDR2 FYNGKV come from the germline V gene (reference sequence). The V segment lost 5 bases and the J segment 4 bases; nucleotides outside the gene matches: 2.